This T cell receptor beta chain was sequenced in a study of vaccination and CD4 T cells after COVID-19. In the study overall: The convalescent population consisted of six males and four females, two of whom were of Hispanic ethnicity. Once vaccinated, a few convalescent patients provided samples at day 14 and again at days 161 to 241 post-vaccination.

CDR3 length: 15 amino acids. V lost 0 bases to trimming and J lost 6 bases; unmatched junction nucleotides: 7. CDR1 is SGHTA, CDR2 FQGTGA, per germline. General study results and limits: Recorded median SARS-CoV-2-reactive clonotype numbers increased from about 20 to 38 without reaching significance.

This clonotype was picked up a small number of times. Its target is unknown. Sequenced with the Oncomine TCR Beta short-read assay was DNA taken from cultured CD4+ T cells. One entry per CDR3 protein results from TCRdb running MiXCR on the PCR reads. Here the sample spans about 18,000 distinct CDR3 sequences, about 51% being singletons. Described time point: late sampling 161 to 241 days after vaccination in three convalescent patients. Treatment denoted: roughly 11-day PBMC culture with coronavirus spike peptide pools or control peptides (ViraFEST assay). Negative selection was the method that isolated CD4+ T cells after around 10 days of culture.

The chain carries TRBV7-3 and TRBJ1-2, with 7 nucleotides matching TRBD1. Sample: CD4+ T cells from blood, cultured in vitro, taken about 7 months after SARS-CoV-2 vaccination. The clonotype was recovered from a human donor who had recovered from COVID-19. CDR3 nucleotide sequence: TGTGCCAGCAGCTTAACTCCGGGACAGATCCATGGCTACACCTTC. The encoded protein is CASSLTPGQIHGYTF. Drawing the rest from reference TRBV7-3 and TRBJ1-2, the complete variable domain is GAGVSQTPSNKVTEKGKYVELRCDPISGHTALYWYRQSLGQGPEFLIYFQGTGAADDSGLPNDRFFAVRPEGSVSTLKIQRTERGDSAVYLCASSLTPGQIHGYTFGSGTRLTVV.